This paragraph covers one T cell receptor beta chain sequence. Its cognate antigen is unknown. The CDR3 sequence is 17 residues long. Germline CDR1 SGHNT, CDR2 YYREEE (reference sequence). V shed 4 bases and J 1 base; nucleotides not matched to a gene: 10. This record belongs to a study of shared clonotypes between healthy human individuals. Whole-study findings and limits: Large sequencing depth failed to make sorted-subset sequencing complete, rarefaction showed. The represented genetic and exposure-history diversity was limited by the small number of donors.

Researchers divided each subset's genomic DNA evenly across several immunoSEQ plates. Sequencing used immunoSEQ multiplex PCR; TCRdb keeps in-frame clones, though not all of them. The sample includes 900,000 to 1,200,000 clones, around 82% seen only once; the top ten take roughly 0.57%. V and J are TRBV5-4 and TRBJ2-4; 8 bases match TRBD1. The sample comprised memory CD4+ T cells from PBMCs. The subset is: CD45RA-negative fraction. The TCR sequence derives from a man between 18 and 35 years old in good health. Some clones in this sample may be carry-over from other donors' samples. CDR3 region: CASSPAQGASAKNIQYF. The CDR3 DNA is TGTGCCAGCAGCCCCGCCCAGGGGGCATCGGCCAAAAACATTCAGTACTTC.